This is a list of T cell receptor beta chains from one sample in a study of CD8 T cells in Susac syndrome. One entry per CDR3 protein, called by TCRdb with MiXCR from the immunoSEQ multiplex PCR reads. This sample has some 200,000 distinct CDR3 sequences, with nearly 95% found just once. Sample: CD4+ T cells from PBMCs. These receptors originate from a human donor with multiple sclerosis. Each CDR3 is given without its conserved first and last residue. Expanded clones get a size class; other rows say once, few or many, or leave the size out.

clone size | J gene | V gene | CDR3 length | CDR3 protein
- | TRBJ2-5 | TRBV19 | 11 | ASSPGWGETQY
- | TRBJ2-7 | TRBV7-2 | 13 | ASSKTGGAAYEQY
- | TRBJ2-6 | TRBV7-9 | 14 | ASSGSPVAGANVLT
- | TRBJ1-1 | TRBV2 | 9 | ASIGVAEAF
- | TRBJ1-1 | TRBV29-1 | 11 | SGNQGGYTEAF
- | TRBJ2-3 | TRBV29-1 | 12 | SVVRDSTQDTQY
- | TRBJ2-3 | TRBV2 | 13 | ASSPDRAWTDTQY
- | TRBJ1-2 | TRBV29-1 | 11 | SVEPTGGDGYT
- | TRBJ1-1 | TRBV27 | 13 | ASSLGQTANTEAF
- | TRBJ2-7 | TRBV7-9 | 10 | ASSFTGGEQY
- | TRBJ2-4 | TRBV20-1 | 12 | SAPNPGQGNIQY
- | TRBJ1-4 | TRBV11-2 | 11 | ASSRTGNEKLF
- | TRBJ2-1 | TRBV3-1 | 12 | ASSLATGGDEQF
once | TRBJ2-7 | TRBV20-1 | 11 | SATSDRAYEQY
- | TRBJ2-5 | TRBV9 | 14 | ASSVGAGDFQETQY
- | TRBJ2-3 | TRBV30 | 10 | AWSRGADTQY